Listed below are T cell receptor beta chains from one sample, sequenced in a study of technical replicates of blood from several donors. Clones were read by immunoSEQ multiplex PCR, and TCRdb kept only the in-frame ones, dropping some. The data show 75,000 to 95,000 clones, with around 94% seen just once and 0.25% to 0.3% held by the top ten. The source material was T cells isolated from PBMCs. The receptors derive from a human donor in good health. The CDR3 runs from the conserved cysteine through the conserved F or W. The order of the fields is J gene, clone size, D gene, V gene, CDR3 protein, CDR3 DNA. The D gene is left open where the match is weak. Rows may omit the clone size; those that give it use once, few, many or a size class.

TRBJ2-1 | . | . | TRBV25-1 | CASRPADGSSYNEQFF | TGTGCCAGCAGACCTGCCGACGGGAGCTCCTACAATGAGCAGTTCTTC
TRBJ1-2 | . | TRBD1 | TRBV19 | CASTQGQGAWGYTF | TGTGCCAGTACCCAGGGACAGGGGGCGTGGGGCTACACCTTC
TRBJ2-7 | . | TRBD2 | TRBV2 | CASRYSREAGYHFPSNEQYF | TGTGCCAGCAGATATTCCCGGGAAGCGGGGTATCACTTCCCCTCTAACGAGCAGTACTTC
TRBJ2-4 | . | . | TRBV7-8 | CASSLKAGFDLAKNIQYF | TGTGCCAGCAGCTTAAAGGCGGGATTCGATCTAGCCAAAAACATTCAGTACTTC
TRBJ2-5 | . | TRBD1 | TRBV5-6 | CASSNAGTGIQETQYF | TGTGCCAGCAGCAATGCCGGGACAGGGATTCAAGAGACCCAGTACTTC
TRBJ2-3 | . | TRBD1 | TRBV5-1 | CASSLAGQGGTDTQYF | TGCGCCAGCAGCTTGGCGGGACAGGGCGGGACAGATACGCAGTATTTT
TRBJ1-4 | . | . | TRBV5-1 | CASSPKWGGEKLFF | TGCGCCAGCAGCCCTAAGTGGGGCGGTGAAAAACTGTTTTTT
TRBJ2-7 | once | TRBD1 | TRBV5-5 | CASSFPGQVEYF | TGTGCCAGCAGCTTTCCGGGACAGGTGGAGTACTTC
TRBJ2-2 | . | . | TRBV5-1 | CASSSRVNTGELFF | TGCGCCAGCAGCTCGCGGGTAAACACCGGGGAGCTGTTTTTT
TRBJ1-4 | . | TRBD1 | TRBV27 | CASSLITGVDKKLFF | TGTGCCAGCAGTTTAATAACAGGGGTGGATAAAAAACTGTTTTTT
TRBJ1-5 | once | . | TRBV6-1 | CASSSFTGLNQPQHF | TGTGCCAGCAGTTCCTTTACGGGTCTCAATCAGCCCCAGCATTTT
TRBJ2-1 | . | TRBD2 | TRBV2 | CATNWRSGGANEQFF | TGTGCCACCAACTGGAGGAGCGGGGGGGCAAATGAGCAGTTCTTC
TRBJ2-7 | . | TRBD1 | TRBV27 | CASGQGSYEQYF | TGTGCCAGCGGACAGGGTTCCTACGAGCAGTACTTC